This entry describes one T cell receptor (beta chain). This clone has just one count. It lacks a known antigen. No quality values exist for individual bases; no much larger clone is one base distant. Eligible patients were adults with ileal or ileocolonic Crohn's disease who had an indication for ileocolonic resection. Before DNA extraction, whole ileal mucosal biopsies were kept frozen at -80 degrees C. Genomic DNA was extracted from frozen whole biopsies using a TRizol-based method and was quantified with a NanoDrop 2000 spectrophotometer. For commercial TCRB immunosequencing, around 500 nanograms of biopsy DNA were submitted for each sample. A two-step, amplification bias-controlled multiplex PCR was used by Adaptive Biotechnology to amplify CDR3 regions from genomic DNA. Primers covering every V and J gene segment were used in the first PCR, while barcodes and Illumina adapters were added in the second PCR. CDR3 libraries were sequenced on an Illumina instrument. Per the original workflow: Analysis combined the vendor-provided pipelines with custom analysis of raw data in R/Bioconductor under R version 3.3.0. Clonality, ranging from 0 to 1, was calculated as the inverse of the normalised Shannon entropy of all productive clones. High-frequency clones were defined as the share of the repertoire occupied by the top 100 clones, with only clones passing a 95% confidence test being retained. The Simpson index measured repertoire diversity, and the Morisita-Horn index measured overlap between samples. Drawn from immuneACCESS, this table holds only the in-frame rearrangements with V and J called that TCRdb kept. Clones are partly lost; checked studies trace under half to an unresolved V gene and leave the rest unexplained. The V and J calls and clone size are taken from that table; D and trimming were inferred from the DNA. The table for this sample lists under 20,000 clones; approximately 87% of them were counted only once. About 9.4% of the sample rests with the top ten.

CDR1 and CDR2 were assigned from the germline V gene as ENHRY and SYGVKD. The CDR3 holds 15 amino acids from the cysteine to the phenylalanine. Only the CDR3 DNA stays, 45 bases, in frame from base 1. V drops 3 bases and J drops 4 bases, leaving 13 bases in between. This sample was taken from a study of T cell repertoires in ileal Crohn's disease (dated by TCRdb to about 2019). Context from the whole study: The median duration of disease was 7.5 to 9.5 years, and at the time of surgery around 32% of patients were active smokers. Surgery was performed for a complication in all patients, with stricturing disease in roughly 61% and penetrating disease in approximately 40%. Roughly half of the patients were given postoperative therapy, with about a dozen receiving thiopurines and over 15 receiving anti-TNF agents. A prospective multicentre cohort supplied the roughly 59 Crohn's disease patients whose TCR repertoires were analysed. The study ran alongside a multicentre cohort designed to identify predictors of early endoscopic recurrence after ileocolonic resection. A Rutgeerts score above i0 was used to define endoscopic postoperative recurrence. A total of 170 or so mucosal samples from roughly 57 patients were sequenced, with samples obtained at several locations on the surgical specimen and at postoperative endoscopy. What the authors observed across the whole study: Compared with non-smokers, patients who were active smokers at surgery showed a significantly higher proportion of clonal expansions (roughly 26% vs 20%, p=0.02). Higher percentages of high-frequency clones at the time of surgery were linked to endoscopic recurrence, and every patient with clonality above 26.8% (18/57) had recurrence. More high-frequency clones were carried by sorted CD8 T cells than by CD4 T cells, suggesting that mucosal expansions were mainly CD8. Only a subgroup of patients, of unstated size, had their mucosal CD4 and CD8 T cells sorted and sequenced.

The sample was ileal tissue. The sequence derives from an adult with Crohn's disease. The chain joins TRBV10-3 to TRBJ1-5, with a weak D call of TRBD1 (6 bases match). CDR3 sequence: CAISEGGGGNQPQHF. The nucleotides are TGTGCCATCAGTGAAGGGGGAGGGGGTAATCAGCCCCAGCATTTT.